These 5 T cell receptor beta chains were sequenced from one sample in a study of T cells in Graves' hyperthyroidism and ophthalmopathy (dated by TCRdb to 2018 to 2020). Library creation used multiplex PCR. TCRdb shows the sequencer as Illumina HiSeq 2000. The TCR beta CDR3 regions were amplified from RNA transcripts. For the first round of RT-PCR on the TCR CDR3, the HTBI primer set was used together with the Qiagen OneStep RT-PCR kit. TCRdb trimmed public reads at Q25 via fastp, called clones via MiXCR and kept in-frame beta chains. When rows share a CDR3 protein, they turn into one entry using the most common DNA and genes. This sample gives approximately 380,000 distinct CDR3 sequences in total; about 18% of them show up just once. The ten largest make up 35% to 45% of the sample. The sample consisted of blood. The receptors originated from a man aged 18 to 30 with Graves' ophthalmopathy.

In this sample, this clonotype turned up many times. V and J are TRBV5-1 and TRBJ1-2; 7 positions match TRBD1. V was pared by 0 bases and J by 7 bases, with 3 bases of the junction left unmatched. Germline V lookup: CDR1 SGHRS, CDR2 YFSETQ. The CDR3 sequence is 13 residues long. The CDR3 coding sequence is TGCGCCAGCAGCTTGGGACAGGGACTTGGCTACACCTTC. Its protein product is CASSLGQGLGYTF. The variable domain in full, completed from reference TRBV5-1 and TRBJ1-2, reads KAGVTQTPRYLIKTRGQQVTLSCSPISGHRSVSWYQQTPGQGLQFLFEYFSETQRNKGNFPGRFSGRQFSNSRSEMNVSTLELGDSALYLCASSLGQGLGYTFGSGTRLTVV.

This clonotype has a count of ten or more. The chain combines TRBV7-9 with TRBJ1-2; 8 bases are shared with TRBD1. Germline trimming cut 0 bases from V and 3 bases from J; bases unmatched to any gene: 3. This CDR3 is 15 amino acids long. From germline, CDR1 is SEHNR and CDR2 FQNEAQ (reference sequence). CDR3 coding DNA: TGTGCCAGCAGCTTAGCCGCAGGGGGCTACTATGGCTACACCTTC. It translates to CASSLAAGGYYGYTF.

This clonotype was counted at least ten times. The chain employs TRBV20-1 and TRBJ1-1, with D unresolved. The CDR3 length is 12 residues. V gave up 5 bases and J gave up 0 bases, with 7 bases separating them. The germline V gene has CDR1 DFQATT and CDR2 SNEGSKA (reference sequence). This chain's CDR3 is CSAPTLNTEAFF. CDR3 sequence (DNA): TGCAGTGCTCCTACACTGAACACTGAAGCTTTCTTT.

This clonotype was picked up many times. J is TRBJ2-5 and V is TRBV6-1, with 8 bases matching TRBD2. Germline V CDR1 and CDR2: MNHNS, SASEGT. The CDR3 runs to 14 residues. With 5 bases clipped from V and 7 bases from J, the junction kept 9 bases outside the gene matches. CDR3 DNA: TGTGCCAGCAGTTCGGGACTAGACTGGGTGACCCAGTACTTC. It specifies CASSSGLDWVTQYF.

This clonotype was recorded a few times. The chain recombines TRBV29-1 with TRBJ2-2; D ambiguous. Germline CDR1 and CDR2: SQVTM and ANQGSEA. V lost 7 bases to trimming and J lost 6 bases, with 15 bases between them. This CDR3 spans 13 amino acids. CDR3 loop: CSGRVARAGELFF. CDR3 DNA sequence: TGCAGCGGCCGGGTCGCTCGGGCCGGGGAGCTGTTTTTT.